The source of this T cell receptor beta chain is a study of radiotherapy plus CTLA-4 blockade in lung cancer. The CDR3 runs to 14 residues. The germline V gene encodes CDR1 LGHNT and CDR2 FRNRAP. Trimming took off 6 bases at V and 10 bases at J, with 19 bases between the two ends. Measured with immunoSEQ multiplex PCR; TCRdb has only the in-frame clones, and not every one. The table has 35,000 to 40,000 clones, 86% seen once. This sample comprised peripheral blood, obtained from a patient treated with radiotherapy plus ipilimumab. The clonotype comes from a human donor with non-small cell lung cancer whose response to radiotherapy plus ipilimumab could not be evaluated. The gene calls are TRBV12-5 and TRBJ1-5; D gene ambiguous. The CDR3 sequence is CASGQDLGSAPQHF. The CDR3 nucleotides are TGTGCTAGTGGGCAGGACTTGGGGTCGGCCCCCCAGCATTTT.